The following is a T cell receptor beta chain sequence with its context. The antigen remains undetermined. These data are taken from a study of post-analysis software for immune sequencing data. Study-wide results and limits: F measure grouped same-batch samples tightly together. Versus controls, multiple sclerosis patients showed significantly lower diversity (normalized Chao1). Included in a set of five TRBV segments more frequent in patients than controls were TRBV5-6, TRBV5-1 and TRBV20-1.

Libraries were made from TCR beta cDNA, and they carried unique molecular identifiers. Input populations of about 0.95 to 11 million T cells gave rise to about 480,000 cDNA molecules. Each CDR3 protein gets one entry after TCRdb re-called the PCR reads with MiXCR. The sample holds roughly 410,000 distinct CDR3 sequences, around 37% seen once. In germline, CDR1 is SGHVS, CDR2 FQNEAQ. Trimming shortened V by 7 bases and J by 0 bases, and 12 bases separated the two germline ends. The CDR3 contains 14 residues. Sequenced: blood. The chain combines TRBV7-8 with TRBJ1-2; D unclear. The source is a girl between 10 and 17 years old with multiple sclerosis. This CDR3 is CASTKGGSNYGYTF. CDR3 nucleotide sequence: TGTGCCAGCACCAAAGGCGGGTCTAACTATGGCTACACCTTC.